Following are 8 T cell receptor beta chains from one sample sequenced in a study of T cells in Graves' hyperthyroidism and ophthalmopathy. Amplification targeted TCR beta CDR3 regions from RNA transcripts. In the first-round RT-PCR of the TCR CDR3, the HTBI primer set was used. Each CDR3 protein gets one entry after TCRdb re-called the multiplex PCR reads with MiXCR. The data contain 330,000 or so distinct CDR3 sequences, roughly 19% of them singletons. The sample comprised blood. The receptors derive from a man over 45 with Graves' ophthalmopathy.

This rearrangement joins TRBV6-2 or TRBV6-3 to TRBJ1-2, with no clear D. This CDR3 is built from 15 residues. The ends were cut back, 3 bases at V and 7 bases at J, with 18 bases in the middle. Germline V lookup: CDR1 MNHEY, CDR2 SVGEGT. In DNA form, the CDR3 reads TGTGCCAGCAGTTATTACGAGGACCCGTTAAGTGGCTACACCTTC. It translates to CASSYYEDPLSGYTF.

The sample holds many counts of this clonotype. This sequence joins TRBV30 and TRBJ2-1; possibly TRBD1 for D (6 bases). The CDR3 loop spans 13 amino acids. V was trimmed by 7 bases and J by 7 bases, leaving 17 bases between them. Germline V gives CDR1 GTSNPN, CDR2 SVGIG (reference sequence). The CDR3 here is CAYSWGPGNEQFF. For the CDR3, the DNA is TGTGCCTATAGTTGGGGGCCGGGGAATGAGCAGTTCTTC.

V gene TRBV5-1 combines with J gene TRBJ1-3; no reliable D call. V shed 1 base and J shed 7 bases, with 24 bases lying between them. Germline-derived CDR1 and CDR2 are SGHRS and YFSETQ. This CDR3 spans 18 amino acids. CDR3 protein: CASSLMGKGAGASNTIYF. The CDR3 DNA follows: TGCGCCAGCAGCTTGATGGGGAAGGGTGCCGGCGCGTCGAACACCATATATTTT.

In this sample, this clonotype turned up once. The chain is built from TRBV12-3 or TRBV12-4 and TRBJ2-1; 15 nucleotides match TRBD2. The CDR3 length is 17 residues. The trim removed 9 bases at V and 7 bases at J, leaving 13 bases unmatched. The CDR3 coding sequence is TGTGCCAGTACGCCCCGGACTAGCGGGAGGGCCATGAATGAGCAGTTCTTC. Its translation: CASTPRTSGRAMNEQFF.

This clonotype was counted ten times or more. The V and J genes are TRBV3-1 and TRBJ2-2; D gene uncertain. The CDR3 runs 14 residues. Germline V gene data show CDR1 as LGHDT and CDR2 as YNNKEL (reference sequence). V shed 5 bases and J shed 7 bases, with 14 bases lying between them. The CDR3 is CASSGVPLVGELFF. In nucleotides, the CDR3 is TGTGCCAGCAGCGGGGTGCCCCTCGTCGGGGAGCTGTTTTTT.

This clonotype was counted many times. V is TRBV5-1 and J is TRBJ1-5; D is undetermined. CDR1 SGHRS and CDR2 YFSETQ come from the germline V gene. This CDR3 is 14 amino acids long. Trimming left V 0 bases short and J 4 bases short, with 8 bases between. CDR3 bases: TGCGCCAGCAGCTTGGGACAAGATAATCAGCCCCAGCATTTT. Amino acids: CASSLGQDNQPQHF.

This clonotype was detected ten times or more. CDR3 DNA sequence: TGTGCCAGCAGTGTAGGAGGGTACGAGCAGTACTTC. It is translated as CASSVGGYEQYF. V usage is TRBV6-1 and J usage is TRBJ2-7; a weak D match, TRBD2 (6 bases). Germline lookup yields CDR1 MNHNS and CDR2 SASEGT. The V and J ends lost 4 bases and 4 bases respectively, with 8 bases between them. This CDR3 contains 12 residues.

This clonotype was counted between two and nine times. The V and J genes are TRBV5-6 and TRBJ2-5, with a possible D match to TRBD2 (5 bases). Trimming took off 9 bases at V and 5 bases at J, with 23 bases between the two ends. Looked up from germline, CDR1 is SGHDT and CDR2 is YYEEEE. This CDR3 spans 15 amino acids. CDR3 sequence reads: CANSTTGPRGETQYF. The CDR3 DNA reads as TGTGCCAACAGTACAACCGGGCCCCGCGGGGAGACCCAGTACTTC.